A single T cell receptor (beta chain) is shown here with its context. The data stem from a study of identical twins. TCRdb independently ran MiXCR on the 5' RACE reads; one entry per CDR3 protein. The data hold around 690,000 distinct CDR3 sequences, with 21% observed a single time. Germline V gene data show CDR1 as SGHDT and CDR2 as YYEEEE. V was clipped by 4 bases and J by 1 base; unmatched bases: 12. This CDR3 has 18 amino acids. The same sample was also used in a study of T cells expressing NK-cell markers.

Sequenced input: PBMCs. The sequence was obtained from a woman aged 18-30 years in good health. The chain links TRBV5-6 to TRBJ2-2; 8 bases are a match to TRBD2. The CDR3 loop is CASSIGPPGGMNTGELFF. CDR3 in DNA: TGTGCCAGCAGCATTGGCCCCCCGGGAGGGATGAACACCGGGGAGCTGTTTTTT.